The clone carrying this TCR beta chain was detected many times. What it binds is unknown. No treatment had been given to any patient before thyroid surgery. The germline V and J ends were trimmed by 5 bases and 2 bases, with 15 bases remaining between them. Germline V gene data show CDR1 as LNHNV and CDR2 as YYDKDF (reference sequence). The CDR3 sequence is 15 residues long. This specimen belongs to a study of metastatic and nonmetastatic thyroid tumors. On the study more broadly: Where malignant and benign thyroid patients were concerned, repertoires were compared across blood and tumor or nodule tissue. Whole-study results and caveats: Significantly greater TCR beta diversity was reportedly found in malignant thyroid tumors than in benign nodules (in blood and tumor).

TCRdb re-called the PCR reads via MiXCR. The profile covers tens of thousands of clones, with around 30% appearing a single time and around 5.4% taken by the ten largest. This chain connects TRBV15 to TRBJ2-5, with D possibly being TRBD1 (6 bases). The sequenced material came from tumor tissue. The clonotype was recovered from a female donor with papillary thyroid cancer or a benign thyroid nodule (not recorded which). Some clones in this sample may be carry-over from other donors' samples. Written as DNA, the CDR3 is TGTGCCACCAGCGGAAGGACAGTTCAGCAAGAGACCCAGTACTTC. Translated: CATSGRTVQQETQYF.